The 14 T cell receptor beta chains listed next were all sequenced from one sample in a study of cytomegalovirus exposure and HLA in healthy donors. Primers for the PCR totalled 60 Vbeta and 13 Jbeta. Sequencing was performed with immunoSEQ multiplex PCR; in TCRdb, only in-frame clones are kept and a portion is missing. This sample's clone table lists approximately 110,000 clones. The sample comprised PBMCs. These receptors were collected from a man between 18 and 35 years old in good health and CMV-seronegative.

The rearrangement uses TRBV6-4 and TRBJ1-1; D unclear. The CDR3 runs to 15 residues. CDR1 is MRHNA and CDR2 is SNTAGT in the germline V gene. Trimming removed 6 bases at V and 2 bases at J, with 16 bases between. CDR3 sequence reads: CASRFRAGTNTEAFF. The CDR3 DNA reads TGTGCCAGCAGATTTCGAGCAGGAACAAACACTGAAGCTTTCTTT.

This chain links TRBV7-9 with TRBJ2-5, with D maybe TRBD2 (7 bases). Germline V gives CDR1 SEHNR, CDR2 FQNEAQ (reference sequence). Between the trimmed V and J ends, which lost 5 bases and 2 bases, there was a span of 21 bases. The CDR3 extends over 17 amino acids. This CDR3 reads CASSENFVGGQQETQYF. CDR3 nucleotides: TGTGCCAGCAGCGAAAATTTCGTCGGGGGGCAACAAGAGACCCAGTACTTC.

The CDR3 sequence is CASSLALAGEAFF. CDR3 bases: TGCGCCAGCAGCTTGGCCTTGGCAGGTGAAGCTTTCTTT. The J gene is TRBJ1-1, the V gene TRBV5-1, with D unclear. Trimming removed 0 bases at V and 7 bases at J, with 10 bases between. This CDR3 has 13 residues. Germline lookup yields CDR1 SGHRS and CDR2 YFSETQ. The complete variable domain, with remaining parts taken from reference TRBV5-1 and TRBJ1-1, reads KAGVTQTPRYLIKTRGQQVTLSCSPISGHRSVSWYQQTPGQGLQFLFEYFSETQRNKGNFPGRFSGRQFSNSRSEMNVSTLELGDSALYLCASSLALAGEAFFGQGTRLTVV.

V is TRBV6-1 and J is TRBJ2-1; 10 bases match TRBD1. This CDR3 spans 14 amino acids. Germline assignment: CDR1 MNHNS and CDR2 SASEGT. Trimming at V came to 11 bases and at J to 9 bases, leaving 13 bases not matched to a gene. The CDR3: CAVGDRQGAGEQFF. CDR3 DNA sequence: TGTGCCGTAGGGGATAGACAGGGGGCTGGTGAGCAGTTCTTC.

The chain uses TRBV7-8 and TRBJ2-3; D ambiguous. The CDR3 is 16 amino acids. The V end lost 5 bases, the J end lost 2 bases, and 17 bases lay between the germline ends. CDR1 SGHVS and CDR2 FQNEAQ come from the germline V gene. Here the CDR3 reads CASSGGAIGYTDTQYF. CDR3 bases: TGTGCCAGCAGCGGCGGAGCTATCGGGTACACAGATACGCAGTATTTT.

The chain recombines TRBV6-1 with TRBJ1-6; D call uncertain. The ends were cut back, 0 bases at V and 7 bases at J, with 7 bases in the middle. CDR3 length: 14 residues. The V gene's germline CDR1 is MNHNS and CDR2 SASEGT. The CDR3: CASSEAGRNSPLHF. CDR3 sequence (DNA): TGTGCCAGCAGTGAAGCGGGCAGAAATTCACCCCTCCACTTT.

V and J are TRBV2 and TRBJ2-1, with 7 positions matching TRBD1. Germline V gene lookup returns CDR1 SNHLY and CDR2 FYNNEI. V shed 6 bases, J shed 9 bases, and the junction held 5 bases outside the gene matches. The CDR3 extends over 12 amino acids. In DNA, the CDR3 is TGTGCCAGCAGAGCCCAGGGGGTTGAGCAGTTCTTC. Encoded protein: CASRAQGVEQFF.

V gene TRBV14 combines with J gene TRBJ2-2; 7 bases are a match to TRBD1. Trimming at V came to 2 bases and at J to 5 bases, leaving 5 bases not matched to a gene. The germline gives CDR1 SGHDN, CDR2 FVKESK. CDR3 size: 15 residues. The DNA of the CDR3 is TGTGCCAGCAGCCAAATAGGGGGCTTAACCGGGGAGCTGTTTTTT. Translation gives CASSQIGGLTGELFF.

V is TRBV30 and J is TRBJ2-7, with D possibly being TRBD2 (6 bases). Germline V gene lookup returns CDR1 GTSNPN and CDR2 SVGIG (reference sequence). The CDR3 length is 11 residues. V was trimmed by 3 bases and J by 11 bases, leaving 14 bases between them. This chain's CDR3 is CAWRRGRGEYF. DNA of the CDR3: TGTGCCTGGAGGCGGGGCCGCGGGGAGTACTTC.

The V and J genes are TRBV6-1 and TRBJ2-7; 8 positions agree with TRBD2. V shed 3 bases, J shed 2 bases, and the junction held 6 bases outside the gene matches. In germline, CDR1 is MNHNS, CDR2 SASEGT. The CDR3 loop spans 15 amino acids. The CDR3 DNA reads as TGTGCCAGCAGTGAGAAAAGCGGGAGTGCCTACGAGCAGTACTTC. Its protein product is CASSEKSGSAYEQYF.

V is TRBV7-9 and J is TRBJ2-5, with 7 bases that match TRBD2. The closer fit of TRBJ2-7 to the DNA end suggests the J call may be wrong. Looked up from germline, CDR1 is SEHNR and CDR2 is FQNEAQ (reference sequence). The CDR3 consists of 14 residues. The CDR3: CASSATGRTYEQYF. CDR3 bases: TGTGCCAGCAGCGCCACCGGGAGGACCTACGAGCAGTACTTC.

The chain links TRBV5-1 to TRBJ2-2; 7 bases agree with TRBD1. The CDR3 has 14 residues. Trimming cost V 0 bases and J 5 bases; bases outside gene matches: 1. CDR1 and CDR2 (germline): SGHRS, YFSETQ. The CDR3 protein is CASSLATGTGELFF. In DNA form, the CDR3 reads TGCGCCAGCAGCTTGGCGACAGGGACCGGGGAGCTGTTTTTT.

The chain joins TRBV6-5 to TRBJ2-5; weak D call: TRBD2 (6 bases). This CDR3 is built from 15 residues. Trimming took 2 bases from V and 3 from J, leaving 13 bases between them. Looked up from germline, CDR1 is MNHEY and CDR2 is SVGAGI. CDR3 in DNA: TGTGCCAGCAGTTACGGCGGGGTGGGAGAAGAGACCCAGTACTTC. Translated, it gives CASSYGGVGEETQYF.

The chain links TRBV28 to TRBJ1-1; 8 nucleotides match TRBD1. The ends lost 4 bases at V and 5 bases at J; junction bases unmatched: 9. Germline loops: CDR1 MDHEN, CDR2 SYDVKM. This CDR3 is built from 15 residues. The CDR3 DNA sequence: TGTGCCAGCAGTTCAGAGGGCAGGGGGCATACTGAAGCTTTCTTT. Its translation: CASSSEGRGHTEAFF.